This TCR beta chain originates from a study of blood T cell repertoires in COVID-19. Looking at the study overall: Sources were T cells, B-cell-depleted T cells, or PBMCs; the material itself was cDNA or gDNA.

This clone was seen a few times. The CDR3 runs to 13 residues. The germline CDR1 and CDR2 sequences are SQVTM and ANQGSEA. The V end was cut by 7 bases, the J end by 3 bases, with 13 bases between. The authors' processing: Estimation of nucleated cell counts relied on the amplification of reference gene primers. Clones were read by immunoSEQ multiplex PCR, and TCRdb kept only the in-frame ones, dropping some. Clonal size and the V and J genes are those of that table, whereas D and trimming came from the DNA. The sample yields approximately 200,000 clones, 86% seen once. This chain joins TRBV29-1 and TRBJ1-3, with unresolved D. Sequencing was done on a sample of peripheral blood. The source is a woman aged 25 to 39 with active or convalescent COVID-19. The CDR3 region has the DNA TGCAGCGCCGGGAGTAGGGATGGAAACACCATATATTTT. This encodes CSAGSRDGNTIYF.